The 25 T cell receptor beta chains reported below all come from one sample, sequenced in a study of T cells in localized non-small cell lung cancer. The table came from immunoSEQ multiplex PCR; TCRdb's copy has only in-frame clones and leaves some out. The sample carries about 45,000 clones, about 91% recorded once. The sample consisted of PBMCs, taken before any cancer treatment. These receptors all come from a woman aged 35-70 years with stage II lung adenocarcinoma.

The chain carries TRBV28 and TRBJ2-1; perhaps TRBD2 as D (6 bases). The CDR3 is made up of 16 amino acids. V was clipped by 1 base and J by 6 bases, with 16 bases between them. Looked up from germline, CDR1 is MDHEN and CDR2 is SYDVKM. CDR3 amino acids: CASSLSSGSVFNEQFF. The CDR3 bases are TGTGCCAGCAGTTTATCCTCCGGGAGTGTTTTCAATGAGCAGTTCTTC.

The chain links TRBV25-1 to TRBJ2-2; D is unresolved. CDR3 length: 17 residues. V dropped 1 base and J dropped 4 bases, with 16 bases sitting between them. Germline CDR1 MGHDK, CDR2 SYGVNS. This CDR3 is CASSELIWAAGTGELFF. In DNA form, the CDR3 reads TGTGCCAGCAGTGAATTGATTTGGGCCGCCGGCACCGGGGAGCTGTTTTTT.

The chain joins TRBV5-5 to TRBJ2-2, with D possibly matching TRBD1 (7 bases). This CDR3 is built from 15 residues. Between the trimmed V and J ends, which lost 0 bases and 5 bases, there was a span of 11 bases. Germline CDR1 and CDR2: SGHKS and YYEKEE (reference sequence). The CDR3: CASSLGQGGTGELFF. CDR3 nucleotides: TGTGCCAGCAGCTTGGGGCAGGGGGGTACCGGGGAGCTGTTTTTT.

This chain uses TRBV11-1 with TRBJ1-2; D is ambiguous. Trimming shortened V by 1 base and J by 1 base, and 4 bases separated the two germline ends. The CDR3 has 13 residues. Per germline, CDR1 SGHAT and CDR2 FQDESV (reference sequence). CDR3 sequence reads: CASSLGHNYGYTF. The DNA for the CDR3 is TGTGCCAGCAGCTTAGGGCATAACTATGGCTACACCTTC.

The V and J genes are TRBV14 and TRBJ2-7, with TRBD2 matching 12 bases. Germline loops: CDR1 SGHDN, CDR2 FVKESK. With V trimmed by 5 bases and J by 2 bases, 7 bases remained unmatched. There are 16 residues in the CDR3. CDR3 sequence: CASSKVTSGRPYEQYF. In nucleotides, the CDR3 is TGTGCCAGCAGCAAAGTGACTAGCGGGAGACCCTACGAGCAGTACTTC.

The chain joins TRBV7-7 to TRBJ2-1; TRBD2 matches 12 bases. The CDR3 covers 15 residues. The germline gives CDR1 SSHAT, CDR2 FNYEAQ (reference sequence). V trimming: 1 base; J trimming: 7 bases; junction bases outside the gene matches: 2. The CDR3 is CASSLGTSGKNEQFF. As DNA, the CDR3 is TGTGCCAGCAGCTTAGGGACTAGCGGGAAAAATGAGCAGTTCTTC.

J is TRBJ1-4 and V is TRBV7-9; D may be TRBD1 (5 bases). The germline V gene has CDR1 SEHNR and CDR2 FQNEAQ (reference sequence). This CDR3 region has 13 residues. V lost 0 bases and J 8 bases, leaving 7 bases between the germline ends. In nucleotides, the CDR3 is TGTGCCAGCAGCTTAGCTGGGGGAGAAAAACTGTTTTTT. Residues: CASSLAGGEKLFF. The full variable domain, in which reference TRBV7-9 and TRBJ1-4 provide the parts outside the CDR3, is DTGVSQNPRHKITKRGQNVTFRCDPISEHNRLYWYRQTLGQGPEFLTYFQNEAQLEKSRLLSDRFSAERPKGSFSTLEIQRTEQGDSAMYLCASSLAGGEKLFFGSGTQLSVL.

V is TRBV7-7 and J is TRBJ2-5, with a weak D call TRBD2 (5 bases). The germline V gene has CDR1 SSHAT and CDR2 FNYEAQ (reference sequence). This CDR3 contains 13 residues. Trimming took 1 base from V and 5 from J, leaving 8 bases between them. DNA of the CDR3: TGTGCCAGCAGCTTAGATTCGGGGGAGACCCAGTACTTC. It yields the protein CASSLDSGETQYF.

J is TRBJ2-3 and V is TRBV5-1, with D uncertain. Trimming took 2 bases from V and 2 from J, leaving 9 bases between them. Germline values: CDR1 SGHRS, CDR2 YFSETQ. CDR3 length equals 14 residues. CDR3 DNA sequence: TGCGCCAGCAGCTTTTCTGCTTTCACAGATACGCAGTATTTT. It yields the protein CASSFSAFTDTQYF.

The chain links TRBV7-8 to TRBJ1-6, with unresolved D. Trimming stripped 4 bases from V and 7 bases from J, with 11 bases between. Germline CDR1 and CDR2: SGHVS and FQNEAQ. The length of the CDR3 is 14 residues. The CDR3 reads CASSSRVGNSPLHF. CDR3 sequence (DNA): TGTGCCAGCAGCTCTAGGGTTGGGAATTCACCCCTCCACTTT.

Here the CDR3 reads CASTGTGSAGGLSYNEQFF. DNA of the CDR3: TGTGCCAGCACCGGGACAGGGTCGGCGGGGGGGCTCTCCTACAATGAGCAGTTCTTC. V usage is TRBV11-1 and J usage is TRBJ2-1, with D perhaps assigned TRBD1 or TRBD2 (9 bases each). Trimming pared 7 bases from V and 0 bases from J, leaving 25 bases between. This CDR3 is 19 amino acids long. The germline V gene has CDR1 SGHAT and CDR2 FQDESV (reference sequence).

There are a few counts of this clone. This CDR3 is CASSLTSYTEAFF. The CDR3 nucleotides are TGTGCCAGCAGCTTAACGAGTTACACTGAAGCTTTCTTT. The J gene is TRBJ1-1, the V gene TRBV7-6; D gene uncertain. The CDR3 has 13 residues. The germline gives CDR1 SGHVS, CDR2 FNYEAQ. Trimming took off 2 bases at V and 3 bases at J, with 7 bases between the two ends.

This chain joins TRBV29-1 and TRBJ1-5; 11 bases fit TRBD1. The CDR3 totals 14 residues. Germline V lookup: CDR1 SQVTM, CDR2 ANQGSEA. With 6 bases clipped from V and 2 bases from J, the junction kept 3 bases outside the gene matches. CDR3 coding DNA: TGCAGCGTCCGGACAGGGGGCCGCAATCAGCCCCAGCATTTT. The encoded protein is CSVRTGGRNQPQHF.

This clone was detected only a few times. This sequence joins TRBV18 and TRBJ1-2; D is undetermined. This CDR3 region has 13 residues. Germline CDR1 and CDR2: KGHSH and LQKENI. Between the trimmed V and J ends, which lost 2 bases and 7 bases, there was a span of 11 bases. The CDR3 region has the DNA TGTGCCAGCTCACCAGTGGGTCAAGGTGGCTACACCTTC. Translation gives CASSPVGQGGYTF.

CDR3 DNA sequence: TGTGCCAGCAGCGTAGTCACAGGGAATGGAGAAGCTTTCTTT. The encoded protein is CASSVVTGNGEAFF. The chain employs TRBV9 and TRBJ1-1; D is possibly TRBD1 (6 bases). Trimming removed 0 bases from V and 8 bases from J, with 14 bases in between. Germline V gene data show CDR1 as SGDLS and CDR2 as YYNGEE. This CDR3 spans 14 amino acids.

This clone was detected only once. The V and J genes are TRBV6-1 and TRBJ2-5; D remains ambiguous. The last part of the DNA fits TRBJ2-7 better; the J call may be wrong. CDR1 is MNHNS, CDR2 SASEGT, per germline. The length of the CDR3 is 12 residues. This CDR3 is CASSEGGYEQYF. CDR3 coding DNA: TGTGCCAGCAGTGAAGGGGGATACGAGCAGTACTTC.

The chain recombines TRBV5-1 with TRBJ2-2; TRBD2 is a possible D gene (6 bases). The CDR3 is 14 residues long. Germline V gene lookup returns CDR1 SGHRS and CDR2 YFSETQ. V was cut by 1 base and J by 6 bases, with 10 bases left in between. The CDR3 DNA sequence: TGCGCCAGCAGCTTGAAGCTAGCGTCCGGGGAGCTGTTTTTT. This encodes CASSLKLASGELFF.

The chain is built from TRBV6-5 and TRBJ2-7; D may be TRBD2 (5 bases). Germline CDR1 is MNHEY and CDR2 is SVGAGI. Trimming cost V 9 bases and J 2 bases, with 17 bases left between them. The CDR3 has 14 amino acids. The CDR3 DNA is TGTGCCAGTAGAGACGGGGTGAGCACCTACGAGCAGTACTTC. Protein product: CASRDGVSTYEQYF.

The V and J genes are TRBV28 and TRBJ2-3, with 13 bases lining up with TRBD2. Germline CDR1 and CDR2: MDHEN and SYDVKM. The CDR3 runs to 16 residues. The V segment lost 7 bases and the J segment 5 bases; nucleotides outside the gene matches: 9. The chain's CDR3 is CASNHPLAGGQDTQYF. The CDR3 nucleotides are TGTGCCAGCAATCACCCACTAGCGGGGGGGCAAGATACGCAGTATTTT.

The chain carries TRBV2 and TRBJ2-1; D ambiguous. V was trimmed by 5 bases and J by 10 bases, leaving 9 bases between them. The CDR3 is 11 residues long. From germline, CDR1 is SNHLY and CDR2 FYNNEI. DNA for the CDR3: TGTGCCAGCAGTTTCCATCAAGAGCAGTTCTTC. It translates to CASSFHQEQFF.

The sample holds one count of this clone. The chain joins TRBV2 to TRBJ2-7; the match to TRBD2 covers 7 bases. The CDR3 contains 14 residues. Germline assignment: CDR1 SNHLY and CDR2 FYNNEI. Germline trimming cut 7 bases from V and 0 bases from J; bases unmatched to any gene: 6. In nucleotides, the CDR3 is TGTGCCAGCACCGAGCGGGAAAGCTCCTACGAGCAGTACTTC. It encodes CASTERESSYEQYF. Looking up the rest from reference TRBV2 and TRBJ2-7 gives the full variable domain: EPEVTQTPSHQVTQMGQEVILRCVPISNHLYFYWYRQILGQKVEFLVSFYNNEISEKSEIFDDQFSVERPDGSNFTLKIRSTKLEDSAMYFCASTERESSYEQYFGPGTRLTVT.

The chain is built from TRBV6-6 and TRBJ2-7; weak D call: TRBD1 (5 bases). Per the germline V gene, CDR1 is MNHNY and CDR2 is SVGAGI (reference sequence). V was trimmed by 0 bases and J by 0 bases, leaving 12 bases between them. CDR3 length equals 16 residues. CDR3 coding DNA: TGTGCCAGCAGTTACTCCAGGGTTGGGGACTCCTACGAGCAGTACTTC. It specifies CASSYSRVGDSYEQYF.

This clone was seen a single time. The chain is built from TRBV27 and TRBJ1-2; D is undetermined. Deletions cut 5 bases from V and 0 bases from J, with 4 bases between. Germline assignment: CDR1 MNHEY and CDR2 SMNVEV (reference sequence). The CDR3 is 12 amino acids. The CDR3 DNA follows: TGTGCCAGCAGTCTCCCTAACTATGGCTACACCTTC. This codes for CASSLPNYGYTF.

The CDR3 region is CASSYSGQGTDTQYF. CDR3 nucleotides: TGTGCCAGCAGTTACTCTGGACAGGGAACAGATACGCAGTATTTT. The rearrangement links TRBV6-5 to TRBJ2-3, with 8 bases matching TRBD1. Germline V gene lookup returns CDR1 MNHEY and CDR2 SVGAGI. V shed 0 bases, J shed 3 bases, and the junction held 2 bases outside the gene matches. The CDR3 loop spans 15 amino acids.

The rearrangement joins TRBV7-8 to TRBJ1-4; 7 bases agree with TRBD1. The CDR3 runs to 15 residues. Germline V gene lookup returns CDR1 SGHVS and CDR2 FQNEAQ. Unmatched junction bases numbered 13, after V lost 5 bases and J lost 10 bases. CDR3 bases: TGTGCCAGCAGCCTAATGGGACAGCGTGAAGGAAAACTGTTTTTT. This gives the protein CASSLMGQREGKLFF.